The entry that follows covers one T cell receptor (beta chain) sequence. The sample comes from a study of blood T cell repertoires in COVID-19. Per the study methods: Estimation of nucleated cell counts relied on the amplification of reference gene primers. The repertoire was sequenced with immunoSEQ multiplex PCR; TCRdb's copy has only in-frame clones and lacks some. D and trimming were read from the DNA, whereas the V and J calls and clone size are those reported in that table. Of more than 450,000 clones detected, roughly 90% appear once; the ten largest clones hold about 0.65%. Cohorts were determined from participant-reported clinical history. Before being deemed recovered, Cohort 3 donors had two negative PCRs, clearance, or symptom resolution. Trimming took off 1 base at V and 0 bases at J, with 15 bases between the two ends. Germline lookup yields CDR1 SGHDT and CDR2 YYEEEE. The CDR3 totals 17 residues.

This receptor was obtained from a woman aged 18-35 years who had recovered from COVID-19. The sample was PBMCs or T cells enriched from blood (not recorded which). V is TRBV5-6 and J is TRBJ2-3; TRBD1 is a possible D gene (6 bases). Here the CDR3 reads CASSLILTGSSTDTQYF. As DNA, the CDR3 is TGTGCCAGCAGCTTGATTTTGACAGGATCTAGCACAGATACGCAGTATTTT.